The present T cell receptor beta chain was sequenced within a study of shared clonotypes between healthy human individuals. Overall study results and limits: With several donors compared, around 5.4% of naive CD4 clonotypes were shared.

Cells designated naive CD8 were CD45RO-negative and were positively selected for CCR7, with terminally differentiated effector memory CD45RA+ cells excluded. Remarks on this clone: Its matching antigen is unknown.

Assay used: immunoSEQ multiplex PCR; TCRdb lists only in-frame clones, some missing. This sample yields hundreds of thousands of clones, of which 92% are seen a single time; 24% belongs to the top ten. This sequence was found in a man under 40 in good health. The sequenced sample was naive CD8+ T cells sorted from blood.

CDR3 in amino acids: CASSALQENTEAFF. The DNA of the CDR3 is TGTGCCAGCAGCGCCTTACAGGAAAACACTGAAGCTTTCTTT. The rearrangement uses TRBV9 and TRBJ1-1; D is possibly TRBD1 (5 bases). This CDR3 is built from 14 residues. Deletions cut 3 bases from V and 2 bases from J, with 11 bases between. From germline, CDR1 is SGDLS and CDR2 YYNGEE.